This TCR beta chain was recovered during a study of blood T cell repertoires in COVID-19 (dated by TCRdb to 2018 to 2020). Broadly, across the study: The collaborator samples originated in the United States, Italy and Spain and spanned the acute and convalescent phases of COVID-19. Where HLA class I and class II types were available, the types were taken from metadata supplied by the sample provider, not from assay-based typing. The prospective study material was composed of cDNA or gDNA derived from T cells, B-cell-depleted T cells, or PBMCs. Nearly every sample came with metadata listing a de-identified subject ID, COVID-19 status, age in years and sex. Deeply sampled blood TCRbeta repertoires from subjects exposed to, actively infected with, or recovered from COVID-19 were included in the dataset. Samples came from the ongoing ImmuneRACE study (first 160 participants) plus 1,254 subjects from 6 global collaborators. The repertoires were released in a freely available public database intended as a resource for research on the immune response to SARS-CoV-2. Results the study describes overall, beyond this receptor: The quantity of clinical and demographic metadata differed by source and by participant and was supplied without curation.

The immunoSEQ Assay, a bias-controlled multiplex PCR, was used to amplify TCRbeta CDR3 regions from genomic DNA. Processing in the source paper ran as follows. Within the assay, amplification of reference gene primers was used to estimate how many nucleated cells each sample contained. To quantify the absolute abundance of each unique TCRbeta CDR3 rearrangement, sequence reads were collapsed and filtered. For each sample, productive Simpson clonality was calculated as the square root of Simpson's diversity index over productive rearrangements. TCRdb retrieved this table from immuneACCESS and kept in-frame rearrangements only. Not all clones are present; in checked studies, unresolved V genes account for under half, and no reason is known for the remainder. V and J calls and clone size follow that table, whereas D and trimming were derived from the DNA. This sample is represented by about 62,000 clones; approximately 90% of them were singletons. About 20% of the sample lies in the top ten.

Notes on this clone: The antigen it binds to is not known. Qualities for individual bases were not recorded, and no much larger clone is one base off.

One collaborating source in Seattle enrolled patients while the patients were actively infected and followed the patients over time throughout the course of disease. Whole blood was collected in K2EDTA tubes by collaborating institutions according to the institutions' own protocols. Collaborator samples were shipped for TCRbeta analysis as frozen whole blood, isolated PBMCs, or DNA extracted from either sample type. The CDR3, from cysteine to phenylalanine, totals 17 residues. Only the CDR3 DNA is retained, 51 bases long and in frame from the first base. According to the germline V gene (reference sequence), CDR1 reads LNHDA and CDR2 reads SQIVND. V loses 7 bases of germline sequence and J loses 4 bases, and the interval between the two ends is 20 bases.

The specimen sequenced was peripheral blood. The rearrangement joined TRBV19 to TRBJ1-6, and possibly TRBD1, on 6 matching bases. This TCR came from a woman in her sixties with COVID-19, enrolled during active disease. The DNA sequence is given as TGTGCCAGTACCAATAGCCGGACAGCAGGGTATAATTCACCCCTCCACTTT. This is translated as CASTNSRTAGYNSPLHF. Reference TRBV19 and TRBJ1-6 genes cover what lies past the CDR3, so the full variable domain is DGGITQSPKYLFRKEGQNVTLSCEQNLNHDAMYWYRQDPGQGLRLIYYSQIVNDFQKGDIAEGYSVSREKKESFPLTVTSAQKNPTAFYLCASTNSRTAGYNSPLHFGNGTRLTVT.